This TCR beta chain was documented in a study of identical twins. The study, taken as a whole, reports: Within monozygotic twins, out-of-frame TCR alpha sharing was underestimated by the models.

A universal primer site arose from template switching, and cDNA bore unique molecular identifiers. Using its own MiXCR run on the 5' RACE reads, TCRdb lists one record per CDR3 protein. The sample carries roughly 540,000 distinct CDR3 sequences, 20% to 25% recorded once. This clonotype was seen only a few times. Its antigen is not identified. Deletions cut 7 bases from V and 2 bases from J, with 5 bases between. The CDR3 consists of 10 residues. Germline-derived CDR1 and CDR2 are SQVTM and ANQGSEA. These data also featured in a second study, about T cells expressing NK-cell markers. That paper adds: The leading position in the CD3+CD56-NKG2C+ fraction of a handful of donors also went to these clonotypes.

The clonotype was recovered from a woman between 18 and 29 years old in good health. The rearrangement uses TRBV29-1 and TRBJ2-5; D uncertain. Sequenced sample: CD4+ T cells sorted from blood. CDR3 coding DNA: TGCAGCGGAAGACAAGAGACCCAGTACTTC. Amino acids: CSGRQETQYF.